The clone carrying this T cell receptor beta chain showed up just a few times. Antigen: not known. Each CDR3 protein is one row after TCRdb ran MiXCR on the reads. The table lists 150,000 or so distinct CDR3 sequences, roughly a fifth of them singletons. The data derive from a study of T cell repertoires in cytomegalovirus infection. At the level of the study: A matching HLA type, together with CMV infection, was signaled by public TCR beta signatures.

CDR3 length: 13 amino acids. The V and J ends lost 7 bases and 8 bases respectively, with 15 bases between them. Germline V CDR1 and CDR2: MNHEY, SVGEGT. General study points: HLA-C-restricted CMV clonotypes gave the most frequent clonotype in two of eight donors.

This TCR came from a human donor in good health (CMV status not recorded). Some clones in this sample may be carry-over from other donors' samples. Sequenced here: CD8+ T cells from cultured PBMCs, sampled from culture after CMV antigen stimulation. V is TRBV6-2 or TRBV6-3 and J is TRBJ2-1; possibly TRBD1 for D (6 bases). The CDR3 here is CASKGQRVHEQFF. For the CDR3, the DNA is TGTGCCAGCAAAGGACAGCGAGTCCATGAGCAGTTCTTC.